A selection of T cell receptor beta chains follows, all from one sample in a study of cytomegalovirus exposure and HLA in healthy donors. Generated by immunoSEQ multiplex PCR, the TCRdb table keeps only in-frame clones and is missing some. This table holds around 210,000 clones. Sequenced input: PBMCs. These receptors were collected from a woman in her twenties or thirties in good health and CMV-seropositive. The CDR3 runs from the conserved cysteine through the conserved F or W. A D gene is named only where the DNA matches it firmly.

>TRBV5-8|NA|TRBJ1-1
CASSFRLLNTEAFF
TGTGCCAGCAGCTTCAGACTGCTGAACACTGAAGCTTTCTTT
>TRBV27|NA|TRBJ1-1
CASSKIIRGYTEAFF
TGTGCCAGCTCAAAAATAATACGGGGGTACACTGAAGCTTTCTTT
>TRBV14|NA|TRBJ1-2
CASSRPGDGYTF
TGTGCCAGCAGCCGCCCGGGGGATGGCTACACCTTC
>TRBV11-2|NA|TRBJ1-1
CASSLSENTEAFF
TGTGCCAGCAGCTTATCAGAGAACACTGAAGCTTTCTTT
>TRBV7-2|NA|TRBJ2-3
CASSSRVSDTQYF
TGTGCCAGCAGCTCCCGGGTATCAGATACGCAGTATTTT
>TRBV15|TRBD2|TRBJ2-3
CATSRETSGRATDTQYF
TGTGCCACCAGCAGAGAGACCAGCGGGAGGGCCACAGATACGCAGTATTTT
>TRBV28|NA|TRBJ1-1
CASSFFEGPEAFF
TGTGCCAGCAGTTTCTTCGAGGGCCCTGAAGCTTTCTTT
>TRBV28|TRBD1|TRBJ1-1
CASRLQGTEAFF
TGTGCCAGCAGGCTACAGGGGACTGAAGCTTTCTTT
>TRBV4-1|TRBD1|TRBJ1-4
CASSQQGGPNEKLFF
TGCGCCAGCAGCCAACAGGGGGGACCTAATGAAAAACTGTTTTTT
>TRBV6-1|TRBD1|TRBJ1-1
CASSGRGPGGTEAFF
TGTGCCAGCAGTGGCAGGGGGCCTGGTGGGACTGAAGCTTTCTTT
>TRBV7-2|NA|TRBJ1-5
CASSGQGRHQPQHF
TGTGCCAGCAGCGGGCAGGGAAGGCATCAGCCCCAGCATTTT